The next 22 T cell receptor beta chains were all read from a single sample in a study of CD8 T cells in ankylosing spondylitis. Study observations and caveats: There was a TCR beta motif, made of 7 to 9 highly homologous variants, that appeared characteristic of ankylosing spondylitis blood.

These TCRs are of unknown antigen specificity. From the 5' RACE reads, TCRdb called clonotypes with MiXCR, one entry per CDR3 protein. The sample lists under 150,000 distinct CDR3 sequences, 15% to 20% occurring once. Sequenced: blood, either unsorted or a sorted T cell fraction (not recorded which). The receptors shown here come from a male donor with ankylosing spondylitis.

This clonotype was counted a few times. The rearrangement uses TRBV7-9 and TRBJ2-1, with 7 bases identical to TRBD2. The CDR3 extends over 15 amino acids. From germline, CDR1 is SEHNR and CDR2 FQNEAQ (reference sequence). The V segment lost 5 bases and the J segment 2 bases; nucleotides outside the gene matches: 6. The CDR3 is CASSPRGEAYNEQFF. The DNA of the CDR3 is TGTGCCAGCAGCCCCCGGGGGGAGGCCTACAATGAGCAGTTCTTC.

The chain couples TRBV5-1 to TRBJ2-7; D is unresolved. This CDR3 comprises 17 residues. V was trimmed by 0 bases and J by 0 bases, leaving 16 bases between them. Looked up from germline, CDR1 is SGHRS and CDR2 is YFSETQ. Written as DNA, the CDR3 is TGCGCCAGCAGCTTGGCCTTCGTGGCAGCGAGCTCCTACGAGCAGTACTTC. It translates to CASSLAFVAASSYEQYF.

This chain uses TRBV20-1 with TRBJ2-7; D is unresolved. Per the germline V gene, CDR1 is DFQATT and CDR2 is SNEGSKA (reference sequence). The CDR3 is 12 amino acids. Trimming took off 3 bases at V and 3 bases at J, with 9 bases between the two ends. CDR3 protein: CSASNYSYEQYF. The CDR3 DNA reads as TGCAGTGCTAGCAACTATAGCTACGAGCAGTACTTC.

The chain is built from TRBV7-6 and TRBJ2-1; TRBD2 might be the D (5 bases). The V gene's germline CDR1 is SGHVS and CDR2 FNYEAQ. This CDR3 comprises 15 residues. Trimming removed 5 bases from V and 0 bases from J, with 11 bases in between. CDR3 bases: TGTGCCAGCAGCGGAGGACCCAGCTCCTACAATGAGCAGTTCTTC. Translation: CASSGGPSSYNEQFF.

V usage is TRBV6-6 and J usage is TRBJ1-1; no firm D call. Germline V gene lookup returns CDR1 MNHNY and CDR2 SVGAGI (reference sequence). The CDR3 is made up of 12 amino acids. V was trimmed by 6 bases and J by 4 bases, leaving 9 bases between them. DNA for the CDR3: TGTGCCAGCAGGGATTTGGCCACTGAAGCTTTCTTT. Its translation: CASRDLATEAFF.

This clonotype was observed a handful of times. The V and J genes are TRBV20-1 and TRBJ2-3, with TRBD1 identical over 7 bases. The CDR3 runs to 14 residues. CDR1 and CDR2 from the germline V gene are DFQATT and SNEGSKA (reference sequence). Trimming cost V 4 bases and J 10 bases; bases outside gene matches: 14. CDR3 amino acids: CSAKGALDGPAQYF. CDR3 sequence (DNA): TGCAGTGCTAAGGGGGCTCTAGATGGCCCCGCGCAGTATTTT.

This clonotype has a handful of counts. This chain uses TRBV3-1 with TRBJ1-4, with D hard to call. Trimming took 8 bases from V and 2 from J, leaving 27 bases between them. CDR1 is LGHDT and CDR2 is YNNKEL in the germline V gene (reference sequence). The CDR3 contains 19 residues. CDR3 sequence (DNA): TGTGCCAGCCAAGGGAACAACGGGCAGGCCAGTCCGACTAATGAAAAACTGTTTTTT. Translating gives CASQGNNGQASPTNEKLFF. The variable domain in full, completed from reference TRBV3-1 and TRBJ1-4, reads DTAVSQTPKYLVTQMGNDKSIKCEQNLGHDTMYWYKQDSKKFLKIMFSYNNKELIINETVPNRFSPKSPDKAHLNLHINSLELGDSAVYFCASQGNNGQASPTNEKLFFGSGTQLSVL.

The chain joins TRBV3-1 to TRBJ2-1; 11 bases line up with TRBD2. Germline lookup yields CDR1 LGHDT and CDR2 YNNKEL (reference sequence). The ends lost 4 bases at V and 5 bases at J; junction bases unmatched: 10. This CDR3 has 17 residues. The CDR3 is CASSPRGLAGKNNEQFF. The CDR3 DNA reads as TGTGCCAGCAGCCCGCGCGGACTAGCGGGTAAAAACAATGAGCAGTTCTTC.

The chain has TRBV7-9 and TRBJ2-1; 11 nucleotides agree with TRBD2. Germline CDR1 is SEHNR and CDR2 is FQNEAQ (reference sequence). V lost 3 bases to trimming and J lost 7 bases; unmatched junction nucleotides: 11. This CDR3 is 17 amino acids long. Written as DNA, the CDR3 is TGTGCCAGCAGCTTGCCCGAAATAGCGGGAGGGCCGAATGAGCAGTTCTTC. Translating it yields CASSLPEIAGGPNEQFF. The variable domain in full, completed from reference TRBV7-9 and TRBJ2-1, reads DTGVSQNPRHKITKRGQNVTFRCDPISEHNRLYWYRQTLGQGPEFLTYFQNEAQLEKSRLLSDRFSAERPKGSFSTLEIQRTEQGDSAMYLCASSLPEIAGGPNEQFFGPGTRLTVL.

This clonotype has a single count. V usage is TRBV6-2 or TRBV6-3 and J usage is TRBJ1-5; 8 nucleotides align to TRBD1. The CDR3 consists of 20 residues. Trimming at V came to 0 bases and at J to 4 bases, leaving 17 bases not matched to a gene. Germline CDR1 and CDR2: MNHEY and SVGEGT. The CDR3 DNA reads as TGTGCCAGCAGTTACTCGTTCCGGATCCCAGGGGGCGCGGGGAATCAGCCCCAGCATTTT. Encoded protein: CASSYSFRIPGGAGNQPQHF.

This sequence joins TRBV7-9 and TRBJ2-1, with a weak D call TRBD1 (6 bases). Looked up from germline, CDR1 is SEHNR and CDR2 is FQNEAQ (reference sequence). The CDR3 length is 12 residues. V was pared by 3 bases and J by 12 bases, with 12 bases between. The CDR3 coding sequence is TGTGCCAGCAGCTTGGGGGCAACGGGGCAGTTCTTC. It encodes CASSLGATGQFF.

V gene TRBV4-1 combines with J gene TRBJ2-7, with D maybe TRBD1 (7 bases). Germline assignment: CDR1 MGHRA and CDR2 YSYEKL. This CDR3 is built from 14 residues. Trimming took 1 base from V and 7 from J, leaving 14 bases between them. The DNA for the CDR3 is TGCGCCAGCAGCCAAGTGGCAGGGGGGAGAGAGCAGTACTTC. Its translation: CASSQVAGGREQYF.

V and J are TRBV2 and TRBJ2-1, with 13 bases aligning to TRBD2. J was trimmed by 9 bases and V by 10 bases; bases with no gene match: 9. The CDR3 is 14 amino acids. Germline CDR1 SNHLY, CDR2 FYNNEI. CDR3 amino acids: CANTGTSGILEQFF. CDR3 DNA sequence: TGTGCCAACACGGGGACTAGCGGGATACTTGAGCAGTTCTTC.

The sample holds a few counts of this clonotype. The chain joins TRBV6-1 to TRBJ2-7; TRBD1 agrees at 7 bases. CDR1 is MNHNS and CDR2 is SASEGT in the germline V gene. V lost 6 bases and J lost 4; bases outside the gene matches: 6. The CDR3 runs to 13 residues. The CDR3 is CASRSRDRYEQYF. As DNA, the CDR3 is TGTGCCAGCAGGAGCCGGGACAGATACGAGCAGTACTTC.

This chain links TRBV29-1 with TRBJ1-1, with D tentatively TRBD1 (5 bases). This CDR3 spans 13 amino acids. The V end lost 2 bases, the J end lost 1 base, and 8 bases lay between the germline ends. CDR1 and CDR2 (germline): SQVTM, ANQGSEA. The CDR3 loop reads CSVEPTGNTEAFF. The CDR3 DNA follows: TGCAGCGTTGAACCCACAGGGAACACTGAAGCTTTCTTT.

The chain uses TRBV10-3 and TRBJ2-1, with 10 nucleotides matching TRBD2. CDR3 length: 20 residues. V gave up 0 bases and J gave up 0 bases; unmatched junction bases: 11. Germline lookup yields CDR1 ENHRY and CDR2 SYGVKD. The CDR3: CAISESGYFASGSSYNEQFF. The CDR3 region has the DNA TGTGCCATCAGTGAGTCGGGATACTTTGCTAGCGGGAGCTCCTACAATGAGCAGTTCTTC.

This clonotype showed up just a few times. The chain is built from TRBV4-1 and TRBJ2-7; either TRBD1 or TRBD2 may supply D (5 bases each). CDR1 is MGHRA, CDR2 YSYEKL, per germline. The CDR3 runs 16 residues. V was cut by 4 bases and J by 0 bases, with 16 bases left in between. DNA of the CDR3: TGCGCCAGCAGCCCCCGGGGCGCGGGCCTCTCCTACGAGCAGTACTTC. As protein: CASSPRGAGLSYEQYF.

V gene TRBV28 combines with J gene TRBJ2-2; TRBD1 is a possible D gene (7 bases). The V gene's germline CDR1 is MDHEN and CDR2 SYDVKM. Deletions cut 6 bases from V and 1 base from J, with 15 bases between. This CDR3 contains 16 residues. The chain's CDR3 is CASRVGGQLNTGELFF. CDR3 bases: TGTGCCAGCAGGGTCGGGGGACAGCTGAACACCGGGGAGCTGTTTTTT.

This clonotype was seen only a few times. The DNA for the CDR3 is TGCAGCGTGAAACGGAAGAACACCGGGGAGCTGTTTTTT. Translated: CSVKRKNTGELFF. The chain joins TRBV29-1 to TRBJ2-2, with D unclear. This CDR3 spans 13 amino acids. Germline CDR1 is SQVTM and CDR2 is ANQGSEA. V gave up 6 bases and J gave up 1 base, with 9 bases separating them.

V and J are TRBV5-4 and TRBJ2-2, with D perhaps matching TRBD2 (6 bases). Per germline, CDR1 SGHNT and CDR2 YYREEE (reference sequence). This CDR3 contains 15 residues. The V gene lost 4 bases and the J gene lost 6 bases, with 16 bases spanning the gap. The CDR3 reads CASSGDSLGAGELFF. The DNA for the CDR3 is TGTGCCAGCAGCGGGGACTCACTGGGGGCCGGGGAGCTGTTTTTT.

The rearrangement uses TRBV2 and TRBJ2-1; D is ambiguous. There are 11 residues in the CDR3. V was pared by 8 bases and J by 8 bases, with 10 bases between. In germline, CDR1 is SNHLY, CDR2 FYNNEI. CDR3 residues: CASGVGYEQFF. DNA of the CDR3: TGTGCCAGCGGGGTAGGATATGAGCAGTTCTTC.

The genes are TRBV29-1 and TRBJ2-1; maybe TRBD2 (6 bases). Trimming shortened V by 3 bases and J by 0 bases, and 21 bases separated the two germline ends. The CDR3 covers 18 residues. The germline V gene encodes CDR1 SQVTM and CDR2 ANQGSEA. The DNA of the CDR3 is TGCAGCGTTGATCGCGGGATCTCCACGGCGGGCTCCTACAATGAGCAGTTCTTC. Translation gives CSVDRGISTAGSYNEQFF.